This note documents a single TCR beta chain sequence. Here immunoSEQ multiplex PCR was the method, and the copy in TCRdb shows in-frame clones only, minus some. The sample gives around 97,000 clones, around 80% of which show up once; 4.5% to 5.5% is in the top ten. This specimen belongs to a study of OX40 agonist ivuxolimab in advanced cancers. The CDR3 is made up of 15 amino acids. V lost 0 bases and J lost 3, with 9 bases in between. CDR1 and CDR2 from the germline V gene are SGHTS and YDEGEE. The specimen comprised CD4+ or CD8+ T cells sorted from blood, sampled in a trial of the OX40 agonist ivuxolimab. This TCR came from an adult with an advanced solid tumor such as melanoma, head and neck, liver or kidney cancer. V and J are TRBV5-8 and TRBJ2-2, with D tentatively TRBD2 (6 bases). The chain's CDR3 is CASSLGLADTGELFF. CDR3 in DNA: TGTGCCAGCAGCTTGGGCTTAGCGGACACCGGGGAGCTGTTTTTT.